This T cell receptor (beta chain) came from a study of cytomegalovirus exposure and HLA in healthy donors. The primer mix had 60 Vbeta and 13 Jbeta primers. The data were produced by immunoSEQ multiplex PCR, yet TCRdb's version contains in-frame clones alone and is incomplete. The sample data list some 89,000 clones. Sequencing input: PBMCs. The sequence came from a woman aged 25 to 39 in good health and CMV-seronegative.

The CDR3 reads CASGEKLFF. The CDR3 DNA is TGTGCCAGCGGCGAAAAACTGTTTTTT. The genes are TRBV7-3 and TRBJ1-4; D gene unclear. The CDR3 loop spans 9 amino acids. Germline V gene lookup returns CDR1 SGHTA and CDR2 FQGTGA. The V and J ends lost 8 bases and 8 bases respectively, with 3 bases between them.